This T cell receptor beta chain was sequenced for a study of T cell changes during pregnancy in multiple sclerosis. TCRdb's copy holds only in-frame clones and misses some; the assay was immunoSEQ multiplex PCR. Of about 40,000 clones detected, about 90% appear once; the ten largest clones hold 0.56%. The CDR3 consists of 19 residues. The specimen comprised CD4+ T cells from peripheral blood mononuclear cells, sampled before pregnancy. This TCR derives from a female donor with multiple sclerosis, enrolled in a pregnancy study. The genes are TRBV21-1 and TRBJ1-6; TRBD1 is the table's D call, not checked against the DNA. TRBV21-1 is noted as a pseudogene. The DNA of the CDR3 is TGTGCCAGCAGCAAAGCCCCACCCGGTCCGGGACAGGCGACTTCACCCCTCCACTTT. This encodes CASSKAPPGPGQATSPLHF.